This passage covers 9 T cell receptor beta chains from one sample sequenced in a study of blood T cell repertoires in COVID-19. Sequencing was performed with immunoSEQ multiplex PCR; in TCRdb, only in-frame clones are kept and a portion is missing. The table records around 150,000 clones, around 77% of them present only once. Sequencing was carried out using peripheral blood. Receptor source: a man aged 70-80 years with acute or convalescent COVID-19.

The chain is built from TRBV7-2 and TRBJ2-1; the D gene is possibly TRBD2 (6 bases). V gave up 2 bases and J gave up 3 bases, with 11 bases separating them. Per the germline V gene, CDR1 is SGHTA and CDR2 is FQGNSA. The CDR3 loop spans 15 amino acids. The CDR3 DNA follows: TGTGCCAGCAGCTTAAGCGGGCAGGACTACAATGAGCAGTTCTTC. Protein sequence: CASSLSGQDYNEQFF.

The chain couples TRBV27 to TRBJ2-5; 7 positions agree with TRBD1. After removal of 5 bases from V and 5 bases from J, the junction contained 8 bases not matched to a gene. This CDR3 spans 14 amino acids. CDR1 is MNHEY and CDR2 is SMNVEV in the germline V gene (reference sequence). DNA for the CDR3: TGTGCCAGCAGTCCCGGACAGGCCTGGGAGACCCAGTACTTC. Translated: CASSPGQAWETQYF.

This clone was recorded a few times. This chain links TRBV9 with TRBJ1-3, with a possible D match to TRBD1 (6 bases). Germline loops: CDR1 SGDLS, CDR2 YYNGEE. V lost 3 bases to trimming and J lost 4 bases, with 11 bases between them. CDR3 length: 14 residues. The CDR3 DNA is TGTGCCAGCAGCGGAGGGACATTGGGAAACACCATATATTTT. Amino acid sequence: CASSGGTLGNTIYF.

CDR3 sequence: CSAQGVLNNYGYTF. CDR3 in DNA: TGCAGCGCCCAAGGGGTTCTCAATAACTATGGCTACACCTTC. The V call is TRBV29-1, the J call TRBJ1-2, with TRBD1 as a possible D gene (5 bases). The germline V gene encodes CDR1 SQVTM and CDR2 ANQGSEA. This CDR3 has 14 amino acids. V lost 7 bases to trimming and J lost 1 base, with 16 bases between them.

V is TRBV5-4 and J is TRBJ2-1; 8 positions match TRBD2. The CDR3 has 13 residues. Germline V gene data show CDR1 as SGHNT and CDR2 as YYREEE (reference sequence). With 4 bases clipped from V and 8 bases from J, the junction kept 5 bases outside the gene matches. The CDR3, as DNA: TGTGCCAGCAGCCTAGGACTAGCTGATGAGCAGTTCTTC. Its translation is CASSLGLADEQFF.

The genes are TRBV30 and TRBJ2-4; D may be TRBD1 (5 bases). Per the germline V gene, CDR1 is GTSNPN and CDR2 is SVGIG (reference sequence). The CDR3 sequence is 12 residues long. V lost 4 bases and J lost 4, with 8 bases in between. The CDR3 bases are TGTGCCTGGACAGGGCGGAAAAACATTCAGTACTTC. Its translation: CAWTGRKNIQYF. The full variable domain, in which reference TRBV30 and TRBJ2-4 provide the parts outside the CDR3, is SQTIHQWPATLVQPVGSPLSLECTVEGTSNPNLYWYRQAAGRGLQLLFYSVGIGQISSEVPQNLSASRPQDRQFILSSKKLLLSDSGFYLCAWTGRKNIQYFGAGTRLSVL.

The chain uses TRBV5-1 and TRBJ1-4, with D perhaps TRBD1 (5 bases). Germline V CDR1 and CDR2: SGHRS, YFSETQ. V lost 4 bases to trimming and J lost 4 bases, with 14 bases between them. The CDR3 has 15 residues. The CDR3 DNA follows: TGCGCCAGCAGCCCACTGACAGCCGGTAATGAAAAACTGTTTTTT. This encodes CASSPLTAGNEKLFF.

This rearrangement joins TRBV24-1 to TRBJ2-3; 7 bases are shared with TRBD2. In germline, CDR1 is KGHDR, CDR2 SFDVKD. This CDR3 is built from 14 residues. J lost 1 base, V lost 5 bases, and 2 bases had no gene match. CDR3 bases: TGTGCCACCAGTGGGGCGGGAGGCACAGATACGCAGTATTTT. Amino acids: CATSGAGGTDTQYF.

The chain uses TRBV5-1 and TRBJ1-2, with a tentative D call TRBD1 (6 bases). CDR1 and CDR2 from the germline V gene are SGHRS and YFSETQ. V dropped 4 bases and J dropped 2 bases, with 12 bases sitting between them. The CDR3 length is 14 residues. Written as DNA, the CDR3 is TGCGCCAGCAGCGAGGGGGTGGTAAACTATGGCTACACCTTC. This gives the protein CASSEGVVNYGYTF.